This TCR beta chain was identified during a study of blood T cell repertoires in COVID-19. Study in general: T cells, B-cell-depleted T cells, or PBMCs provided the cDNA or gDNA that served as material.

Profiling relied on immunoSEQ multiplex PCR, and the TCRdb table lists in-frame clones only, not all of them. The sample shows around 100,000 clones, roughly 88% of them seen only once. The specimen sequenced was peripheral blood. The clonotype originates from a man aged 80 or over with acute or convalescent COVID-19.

The CDR3 here is CASSLLDRRYYGYTF. The CDR3 DNA is TGTGCCAGCTCACTCTTGGACAGGAGATACTATGGCTACACCTTC. The gene calls are TRBV18 and TRBJ1-2, with 7 bases that match TRBD1. The V and J ends lost 4 bases and 3 bases, in that order; junction bases with no gene match: 8. The CDR3 is made up of 15 amino acids. From germline, CDR1 is KGHSH and CDR2 LQKENI.